The 29 T cell receptor beta chains given below trace back to one sample, sequenced in a study of shared clonotypes between healthy human individuals (TCRdb year 2020). CD8 naive samples consisted of CD45RO-negative cells that were positively selected for CCR7, yielding a CD45RA+CCR7+ population without TemRA cells. Library construction relied on the immunoSEQ multiplex PCR assay. The clones in this table, taken by TCRdb from immuneACCESS, are in-frame only. Not every clone is retained; where verified, under half of the shortfall comes from an unresolved V gene, and the cause of the rest is unknown. This sample has some 600,000 clones in its table, and around 96% of those were observed once. The ten largest account for less than 0.13% of the sample. The specimen sequenced was naive CD8+ T cells sorted from blood. The cell subset or site tag for this specimen amounts to: CD45RA+CCR7+. The receptors originated from a woman aged 30 to 39 in good health.

The chain joins TRBV21-1 to TRBJ1-1. TRBV21-1 corresponds to a pseudogene. The CDR3 is made up of 15 amino acids. The CDR3 DNA reads as TGTGCCAGCAGCGACCGGGAGTACATGAACACTGAAGCTTTCTTT. Its protein product is CASSDREYMNTEAFF.

The chain employs TRBV30 and TRBJ1-6; a weak D match, TRBD1 (5 bases). Trimming took 8 bases from V and 5 from J, leaving 13 bases between them. Germline V gives CDR1 GTSNPN, CDR2 SVGIG (reference sequence). This CDR3 comprises 13 residues. The DNA for the CDR3 is TGTGCCAAAAACCAGGGAGATAATTCACCCCTCCACTTT. This encodes CAKNQGDNSPLHF. The full variable domain, its missing parts supplied by reference TRBV30 and TRBJ1-6, is SQTIHQWPATLVQPVGSPLSLECTVEGTSNPNLYWYRQAAGRGLQLLFYSVGIGQISSEVPQNLSASRPQDRQFILSSKKLLLSDSGFYLCAKNQGDNSPLHFGNGTRLTVT.

The gene calls are TRBV14 and TRBJ2-1; 8 positions match TRBD1. With V trimmed by 4 bases and J by 1 base, 3 bases remained unmatched. This CDR3 is 15 amino acids long. The germline V gene has CDR1 SGHDN and CDR2 FVKESK. For the CDR3, the DNA is TGTGCCAGCAGCCTACGACAGGGGTCCTACAATGAGCAGTTCTTC. The encoded protein is CASSLRQGSYNEQFF.

This clone appeared once. The chain recombines TRBV28 with TRBJ2-1, with 9 bases fitting TRBD1. After removal of 3 bases from V and 6 bases from J, the junction contained 18 bases not matched to a gene. Germline CDR1 and CDR2: MDHEN and SYDVKM. The CDR3 is 19 amino acids. The DNA for the CDR3 is TGTGCCAGCAGTTTCCTCCCCCTTCGTACAGGGGGCGCCTCCAATGAGCAGTTCTTC. This codes for CASSFLPLRTGGASNEQFF.

The V and J genes are TRBV6-5 and TRBJ1-1, with D possibly TRBD1 on 6 matching bases. This CDR3 has 13 amino acids. Germline V lookup: CDR1 MNHEY, CDR2 SVGAGI. V dropped 6 bases and J dropped 0 bases, with 8 bases sitting between them. CDR3 sequence: CASSAGVNTEAFF. CDR3 in DNA: TGTGCCAGCAGCGCAGGGGTGAACACTGAAGCTTTCTTT.

The genes are TRBV29-1 and TRBJ1-1; perhaps TRBD1 as D (5 bases). This CDR3 spans 12 amino acids. V was cut by 4 bases and J by 5 bases, with 11 bases left in between. Germline CDR1 is SQVTM and CDR2 is ANQGSEA. DNA for the CDR3: TGCAGCGTTGTTGGGACGGGGACTGAAGCTTTCTTT. It encodes CSVVGTGTEAFF.

J is TRBJ2-1 and V is TRBV29-1, with 11 positions matching TRBD2. Germline V gene data show CDR1 as SQVTM and CDR2 as ANQGSEA. The length of the CDR3 is 16 residues. The junction had 9 bases not matched to a gene; V was cut back by 1 base and J by 7 bases. The DNA of the CDR3 is TGCAGCGTTGAAGGCCCGACTAGCGGGGACGGTAATGAGCAGTTCTTC. This gives the protein CSVEGPTSGDGNEQFF.

This clone was picked up one time. Other nucleotide sequences from this sample produce the same CDR3. The rearrangement links TRBV29-1 to TRBJ2-1; the D is unclear. V was shortened by 1 base and J by 0 bases, with 1 base between the two germline ends. This CDR3 has 12 residues. Germline V lookup: CDR1 SQVTM, CDR2 ANQGSEA. DNA for the CDR3: TGCAGCGTTGAAGCCTCCTACAATGAGCAGTTCTTC. Amino acids: CSVEASYNEQFF.

The rearrangement links TRBV11-2 to TRBJ2-7; 14 bases are a match to TRBD2. The CDR3 loop spans 16 amino acids. The V gene's germline CDR1 is SGHAT and CDR2 FQNNGV. V lost 6 bases to trimming and J lost 6 bases; unmatched junction nucleotides: 10. Written as DNA, the CDR3 is TGTGCCAGCAGGCCCGAGGGACTAGCGGGAGTTGGCGAGCAGTACTTC. This gives the protein CASRPEGLAGVGEQYF.

This chain connects TRBV4-2 to TRBJ1-1, with D uncertain. Trimming cost V 1 base and J 0 bases, with 3 bases left between them. Germline V CDR1 and CDR2: LGHNA, YNFKEQ. This CDR3 has 13 amino acids. The CDR3 sequence is CASSQVLNTEAFF. The CDR3 coding sequence is TGTGCCAGCAGCCAAGTGCTGAACACTGAAGCTTTCTTT.

This CDR3 is CASSPDRVGPDTQYF. The CDR3 DNA reads as TGCGCCAGCAGCCCCGACAGGGTCGGACCAGATACGCAGTATTTT. This chain links TRBV4-1 with TRBJ2-3; 7 nucleotides agree with TRBD1. Trimming took 4 bases from V and 4 from J; bases not matched to a gene: 8. The CDR3 runs 15 residues. The germline V gene has CDR1 MGHRA and CDR2 YSYEKL.

The gene calls are TRBV4-1 and TRBJ2-3, with 9 positions matching TRBD2. Trimming removed 0 bases from V and 4 bases from J; junction bases left unmatched: 8. Germline V gene sequence: CDR1 MGHRA, CDR2 YSYEKL. The CDR3 has 17 amino acids. The CDR3 spells CASSQDPVAGEADTQYF. CDR3 DNA sequence: TGCGCCAGCAGCCAAGATCCGGTAGCGGGAGAGGCAGATACGCAGTATTTT.

Regarding this clone: One junction end disagrees with the germline gene, perhaps due to a read error. The chain links TRBV27 to TRBJ1-1; no firm D call. The CDR3 contains 11 residues. The germline gives CDR1 MNHEY, CDR2 SMNVEV (reference sequence). Here the CDR3 DNA reads TGTGCCAGCTGGGAGGGCACTGAAGCTTTATTT. Protein sequence: CASWEGTEALF.

This rearrangement joins TRBV28 to TRBJ1-1; D gene ambiguous. This CDR3 contains 13 residues. Trimming took 5 bases from V and 3 from J, leaving 10 bases between them. The germline gives CDR1 MDHEN, CDR2 SYDVKM. CDR3 nucleotide sequence: TGTGCCAGCAGTCCTCCCTTGGACACTGAAGCTTTCTTT. This codes for CASSPPLDTEAFF.

The chain has TRBV27 and TRBJ2-3; D might be TRBD2 (6 bases). The germline V gene has CDR1 MNHEY and CDR2 SMNVEV (reference sequence). V was clipped by 8 bases and J by 6 bases, with 15 bases between them. This CDR3 spans 13 amino acids. Written as DNA, the CDR3 is TGTGCCAGCGGCCCCGGGACTCAGGATACGCAGTATTTT. It specifies CASGPGTQDTQYF.

J is TRBJ1-1 and V is TRBV19; perhaps TRBD1 as D (5 bases). This CDR3 is 12 amino acids long. V gave up 6 bases and J gave up 6 bases, with 11 bases separating them. Germline CDR1 LNHDA, CDR2 SQIVND (reference sequence). The CDR3 protein is CASRRGEAEAFF. Here the CDR3 DNA reads TGTGCCAGTAGACGAGGGGAAGCTGAAGCTTTCTTT.

The chain couples TRBV27 to TRBJ2-3; D not certain. V lost 2 bases and J 6 bases, leaving 9 bases between the germline ends. Germline V gene sequence: CDR1 MNHEY, CDR2 SMNVEV (reference sequence). This CDR3 has 13 residues. The CDR3 here is CASSLVGSDTQYF. CDR3 nucleotides: TGTGCCAGCAGTTTAGTGGGATCGGATACGCAGTATTTT.

This clone was seen only once. The chain recombines TRBV2 with TRBJ1-5, with D possibly matching TRBD1 (5 bases). Trimming removed 8 bases from V and 4 bases from J, with 15 bases in between. This CDR3 is built from 14 residues. Germline loops: CDR1 SNHLY, CDR2 FYNNEI. The CDR3 region is CASGQGLGNQPQHF. DNA for the CDR3: TGTGCCAGCGGACAAGGTCTCGGTAATCAGCCCCAGCATTTT.

The chain couples TRBV4-1 to TRBJ1-1; D gene unclear. The CDR3 runs to 15 residues. Looked up from germline, CDR1 is MGHRA and CDR2 is YSYEKL. Trimming shortened V by 1 base and J by 0 bases, and 9 bases separated the two germline ends. The CDR3 bases are TGCGCCAGCAGCCAAGGGCACGGGGTGAACACTGAAGCTTTCTTT. Its translation is CASSQGHGVNTEAFF.

This chain uses TRBV7-2 with TRBJ2-3; TRBD2 might be the D (6 bases). V lost 2 bases to trimming and J lost 0 bases, with 12 bases between them. CDR1 and CDR2 (germline): SGHTA, FQGNSA. The CDR3 has 16 amino acids. Written as DNA, the CDR3 is TGTGCCAGCAGCTTATGGATCAGCGGGAGCACAGATACGCAGTATTTT. It specifies CASSLWISGSTDTQYF.

This chain uses TRBV5-8 with TRBJ1-5; 7 positions agree with TRBD1. Germline V lookup: CDR1 SGHTS, CDR2 YDEGEE. V shed 2 bases, J shed 1 base, and the junction held 6 bases outside the gene matches. The length of the CDR3 is 16 residues. The CDR3 bases are TGTGCCAGCAGCTTAACAGGGGCTCGGAGCAATCAGCCCCAGCATTTT. Its protein is CASSLTGARSNQPQHF.

With regard to this clone: The sample contains more than one DNA sequence encoding this CDR3. The chain has TRBV29-1 and TRBJ2-3; D possibly corresponds to TRBD2 (6 bases). Germline CDR1 is SQVTM and CDR2 is ANQGSEA. V was pared by 3 bases and J by 0 bases, with 10 bases between. This CDR3 has 14 amino acids. The CDR3 here is CSVEGGSSTDTQYF. The CDR3 coding sequence is TGCAGCGTTGAGGGAGGATCTAGCACAGATACGCAGTATTTT.

This chain connects TRBV2 to TRBJ2-3, with D maybe TRBD2 (7 bases). With 8 bases removed from V and 13 bases from J, the gap between germline ends came to 16 bases. The CDR3 contains 11 residues. Looked up from germline, CDR1 is SNHLY and CDR2 is FYNNEI. The CDR3 protein is CASLWRGGKYF. The CDR3 nucleotides read TGTGCCAGCCTTTGGAGGGGGGGCAAGTATTTT. Supplemented by reference TRBV2 and TRBJ2-3, the full variable domain reads EPEVTQTPSHQVTQMGQEVILRCVPISNHLYFYWYRQILGQKVEFLVSFYNNEISEKSEIFDDQFSVERPDGSNFTLKIRSTKLEDSAMYFCASLWRGGKYFGPGTRLTVL.

Notes on this clone: Within the sample, other DNA sequences also encode this same CDR3. V usage is TRBV28 and J usage is TRBJ2-2, with D perhaps matching TRBD1 (5 bases). This CDR3 spans 14 amino acids. CDR1 is MDHEN and CDR2 is SYDVKM in the germline V gene. V was pared by 2 bases and J by 3 bases, with 7 bases between. The CDR3 loop reads CASSLAGHTGELFF. The CDR3 bases are TGTGCCAGCAGTTTAGCAGGGCACACCGGGGAGCTGTTTTTT.

V and J are TRBV2 and TRBJ1-5, with 7 bases fitting TRBD1. After removal of 7 bases from V and 3 bases from J, the junction contained 6 bases not matched to a gene. The CDR3 is 14 residues long. Germline V lookup: CDR1 SNHLY, CDR2 FYNNEI. CDR3: CASIGQAFNQPQHF. The CDR3 DNA is TGTGCCAGCATAGGACAGGCGTTCAATCAGCCCCAGCATTTT.

This rearrangement joins TRBV27 to TRBJ2-5; TRBD1 aligns across 7 bases. With 0 bases clipped from V and 3 bases from J, the junction kept 1 base outside the gene matches. Germline CDR1 and CDR2: MNHEY and SMNVEV (reference sequence). The CDR3 length is 14 residues. In DNA form, the CDR3 reads TGTGCCAGCAGTTTATCTGGGACAGAAGAGACCCAGTACTTC. Translating it yields CASSLSGTEETQYF.

CDR3 DNA: TGTGCCAGCAGTTTCGCACTACCCGTGACAGGGTGGTATGAAAAACTGTTTTTT. Encoded protein: CASSFALPVTGWYEKLFF. This chain connects TRBV28 to TRBJ1-4, with 7 positions matching TRBD1. The J segment lost 6 bases and the V segment lost 3 bases, leaving 16 bases of the junction unmatched. CDR1 and CDR2 from the germline V gene are MDHEN and SYDVKM. The CDR3 runs to 18 residues. The whole variable domain, filled in from reference TRBV28 and TRBJ1-4, reads DVKVTQSSRYLVKRTGEKVFLECVQDMDHENMFWYRQDPGLGLRLIYFSYDVKMKEKGDIPEGYSVSREKKERFSLILESASTNQTSMYLCASSFALPVTGWYEKLFFGSGTQLSVL.

The chain employs TRBV2 and TRBJ2-5, with 8 bases matching TRBD1. The J call may be mistaken, given a closer DNA end match to TRBJ2-7. Germline CDR1 SNHLY, CDR2 FYNNEI. The CDR3 has 14 amino acids. CDR3 sequence (DNA): TGTGCCAGACAGAGCCGGGACAGGTCCGGCGAGCAGTACTTC. Protein: CARQSRDRSGEQYF.

The chain is built from TRBV28 and TRBJ1-1; the D is unclear. The length of the CDR3 is 15 residues. Looked up from germline, CDR1 is MDHEN and CDR2 is SYDVKM. Between the trimmed V and J ends, which lost 3 bases and 2 bases, there was a span of 13 bases. CDR3 loop: CASSFDDEINTEAFF. The CDR3 nucleotides read TGTGCCAGCAGTTTTGATGACGAAATTAACACTGAAGCTTTCTTT.